This T cell receptor (beta chain) was captured in a study of blood T cell repertoires in COVID-19 (dated by TCRdb to 2020 to 2022). Background on the whole study: The collaborator samples originated in the United States, Italy and Spain and spanned the acute and convalescent phases of COVID-19. Samples were obtained from the ongoing ImmuneRACE study (first 160 participants) and from 1,200 or so subjects provided by 6 global collaborators. A de-identified subject ID, COVID-19 status, age in years and sex were almost always included in the sample metadata. The material from the prospective study consisted of cDNA or gDNA derived from T cells, B-cell-depleted T cells, or PBMCs. Where available, HLA class I and class II types were obtained from metadata supplied by the sample provider rather than from assay-based typing. Deeply sampled blood TCRbeta repertoires from subjects exposed to, actively infected with, or recovered from COVID-19 were included in the dataset. The repertoires were made available in a free public database intended to serve as a resource for research on the immune response to SARS-CoV-2. Broader findings and caveats from the paper: Clinical and demographic metadata were provided uncurated, with the amount varying by source and participant.

This clone came up once. Its antigen is currently not known. Base qualities were left out, and no much larger clone turns up one base away. TCRbeta CDR3 regions were amplified from genomic DNA using the immunoSEQ Assay, a bias-controlled multiplex PCR. In the original analysis: The number of nucleated cells in each sample was estimated from the amplification of reference gene primers within the assay. To quantify the absolute abundance of each unique TCRbeta CDR3 rearrangement, sequence reads were collapsed and filtered. For each sample, productive Simpson clonality was calculated as the square root of Simpson's diversity index across productive rearrangements. The source is immuneACCESS, and TCRdb retained only in-frame sequences with V and J called. Part of the clones is not carried over; for the studies checked, unresolved V genes explain less than half of this, and the remainder is unexplained. That table supplies the V and J calls and clone size; D and trimming were determined from the DNA. For this sample the table gives about 160,000 clones, of which almost 85% were detected only once. Approximately 21% of the sample is taken by the ten largest.

Counted from cysteine to phenylalanine, this CDR3 has 11 amino acids. Just the 33-base CDR3 DNA is kept, in frame starting at base 1. Trimming at the junction amounts to 2 bases on V and 6 bases on J, and the germline ends lie 4 bases apart. CDR1 and CDR2 (MNHNY, SVGAGI) derive from the germline V gene (reference sequence). The collaborating institutions used their own protocols to collect whole blood in K2EDTA tubes. For TCRbeta analysis, collaborators shipped samples as frozen whole blood, isolated PBMCs, or DNA extracted from either of those sample types. The chain is assembled from TRBV6-6 and TRBJ1-2, with no confident D gene call. Sequenced sample: peripheral blood. The TCR originated in a woman aged 80 or older with acute or convalescent COVID-19. The nucleotide sequence is given as TGTGCCAGCAGTTACCAGAATGGCTACACCTTC. Its translation is CASSYQNGYTF.